Listed below are T cell receptor beta chains from one sample, sequenced in a study of cytomegalovirus exposure and HLA in healthy donors. Assay: immunoSEQ multiplex PCR; the TCRdb copy retains only in-frame clones and omits some. The sample records about 210,000 clones, over 80% being singletons. The sequencing sample was made of PBMCs. These receptors originate from a woman in her forties or fifties in good health and CMV-seropositive. Both conserved end residues are part of each CDR3. The order of the fields is clone size, V gene, D gene, J gene, CDR3 DNA, CDR3 protein. The D gene is left open where the match is weak. Size is omitted from some rows. Given values are once, few, many or a class for expanded clones.

clone size: .
V gene: TRBV15
D gene: TRBD2
J gene: TRBJ2-7
CDR3 DNA: TGTGCCACCAGCCGTAACCGGGGGGGCTACGAGCAGTACTTC
CDR3 protein: CATSRNRGGYEQYF

clone size: once
V gene: TRBV5-1
D gene: .
J gene: TRBJ1-3
CDR3 DNA: TGCGCCAGCAGCCCGACTTCTGGAAACACCATATATTTT
CDR3 protein: CASSPTSGNTIYF

clone size: .
V gene: TRBV11-2
D gene: TRBD2
J gene: TRBJ2-7
CDR3 DNA: TGTGCCAGCAGCTTTCTAACTAGCGGGGGGTACGAGCAGTACTTC
CDR3 protein: CASSFLTSGGYEQYF

clone size: .
V gene: TRBV9
D gene: .
J gene: TRBJ1-6
CDR3 DNA: TGTGCCAGCAGCGCCTCGGGAAGGCTCGATTCACCCCTCCACTTT
CDR3 protein: CASSASGRLDSPLHF

clone size: .
V gene: TRBV5-1
D gene: .
J gene: TRBJ2-5
CDR3 DNA: TGCGCCAGCACCCCGGGGGGCCCCGTACCCCTCGACTCCGGCTACTTC
CDR3 protein: CASTPGGPVPLDSGYF

clone size: .
V gene: TRBV2
D gene: .
J gene: TRBJ1-2
CDR3 DNA: TGTGCCAGCAGTGAGTACGTCAGGGTAGTGGAGGGCTACACCTTC
CDR3 protein: CASSEYVRVVEGYTF

clone size: .
V gene: TRBV19
D gene: .
J gene: TRBJ1-2
CDR3 DNA: TGTGCCAGTAGTAGGGGCGCCTATGGCTACACCTTC
CDR3 protein: CASSRGAYGYTF

clone size: .
V gene: TRBV19
D gene: TRBD1
J gene: TRBJ1-1
CDR3 DNA: TGTGCCAGTAGTATATCCGGCCGGACAGGAGCCGATAACACTGAAGCTTTCTTT
CDR3 protein: CASSISGRTGADNTEAFF

clone size: .
V gene: TRBV5-5
D gene: .
J gene: TRBJ1-6
CDR3 DNA: TGTGCCAGCAGCTTGGACAGGACGAATTCACCCCTCCACTTT
CDR3 protein: CASSLDRTNSPLHF

clone size: .
V gene: TRBV28
D gene: TRBD1
J gene: TRBJ2-1
CDR3 DNA: TGTGCCAGCAGCCCAGGGGGCAGGTACAATGAGCAGTTCTTC
CDR3 protein: CASSPGGRYNEQFF

clone size: .
V gene: TRBV18
D gene: .
J gene: TRBJ2-7
CDR3 DNA: TGTGCCAGCTCACCACGCCCGGGTTTCTCCTACGAGCAGTACTTC
CDR3 protein: CASSPRPGFSYEQYF

clone size: .
V gene: TRBV6-4
D gene: TRBD1
J gene: TRBJ1-1
CDR3 DNA: TGTGCCAGCAGTGTGGGGGACAGTTCGACTGAAGCTTTCTTT
CDR3 protein: CASSVGDSSTEAFF